The next 19 T cell receptor beta chains were all read from a single sample in a study of neurological immune-mediated disorders. TCRdb re-called the 5' RACE reads with MiXCR, one entry per CDR3 protein. Among tens of thousands of distinct CDR3 sequences listed, 3% to 4.5% were seen once. The sample taken for sequencing was PBMCs. Receptors were obtained from a man aged 25 to 40 with multiple sclerosis.

This clonotype was counted many times. The CDR3 coding sequence is TGTGCCAGCACCCCCGGTAGCGGGAGGACTTACAATGAGCAGTTCTTC. Protein product: CASTPGSGRTYNEQFF. This chain links TRBV25-1 with TRBJ2-1; 10 nucleotides align to TRBD2. J was trimmed by 4 bases and V by 7 bases; bases with no gene match: 10. This CDR3 comprises 16 residues. Germline CDR1 and CDR2: MGHDK and SYGVNS.

In regard to this clonotype: It may be a read error: a sequence one base away is much more abundant. The CDR3 nucleotides are TGCAGTGCTAGAGACTACGGGGGTCCGTACGAGCAGTACTTC. Protein sequence: CSARDYGGPYEQYF. The V call is TRBV20-1, the J call TRBJ2-7, with D tentatively TRBD2 (6 bases). Looked up from germline, CDR1 is DFQATT and CDR2 is SNEGSKA (reference sequence). This CDR3 comprises 14 residues. V was cut by 0 bases and J by 4 bases, with 13 bases left in between.

This clonotype came up a few times. This chain links TRBV6-5 with TRBJ2-7, with 8 bases fitting TRBD1. The CDR3 length is 14 residues. CDR1 is MNHEY and CDR2 is SVGAGI in the germline V gene. The V gene end was trimmed by 2 bases and the J gene end by 3 bases; junction bases not matched to a gene: 3. The CDR3 protein is CASSYLTGGYEQYF. The CDR3 DNA reads as TGTGCCAGCAGTTACCTTACAGGGGGCTACGAGCAGTACTTC.

The table lists this clonotype with many counts. The V call is TRBV5-1, the J call TRBJ2-7, with 11 bases lining up with TRBD2. The CDR3 runs to 17 residues. CDR1 and CDR2 from the germline V gene are SGHRS and YFSETQ. Losses at the gene ends were 0 bases for V and 2 bases for J; bases not matched to a gene: 7. This CDR3 reads CASSLGRTSGPAYEQYF. CDR3 coding DNA: TGCGCCAGCAGCTTGGGGCGGACTAGCGGGCCGGCCTACGAGCAGTACTTC. The full variable domain, completed using reference TRBV5-1 and TRBJ2-7, is KAGVTQTPRYLIKTRGQQVTLSCSPISGHRSVSWYQQTPGQGLQFLFEYFSETQRNKGNFPGRFSGRQFSNSRSEMNVSTLELGDSALYLCASSLGRTSGPAYEQYFGPGTRLTVT.

About this clonotype itself: With a much larger clone just one base away, this may be a read error. The chain employs TRBV4-2 and TRBJ2-7, with D possibly TRBD1 on 5 matching bases. This CDR3 is built from 13 residues. V was clipped by 6 bases and J by 2 bases, with 11 bases between them. CDR1 LGHNA and CDR2 YNFKEQ come from the germline V gene. The CDR3 reads CASSGARTYEQYF. As DNA, the CDR3 is TGTGCCAGCAGTGGGGCACGGACCTACGAGCAGTACTTC.

Many counts were recorded for this clonotype. The gene calls are TRBV5-1 and TRBJ1-5; no firm D call. The V gene lost 0 bases and the J gene lost 0 bases, with 7 bases spanning the gap. The length of the CDR3 is 15 residues. Germline V lookup: CDR1 SGHRS, CDR2 YFSETQ. Here the CDR3 DNA reads TGCGCCAGCAGCTTGGACGGCTATAGCAATCAGCCCCAGCATTTT. Amino acids: CASSLDGYSNQPQHF.

This clonotype was found many times. The gene calls are TRBV29-1 and TRBJ1-1; D unresolved. The V gene's germline CDR1 is SQVTM and CDR2 ANQGSEA. CDR3 size: 12 residues. V shed 7 bases and J shed 1 base, with 10 bases lying between them. CDR3 sequence (DNA): TGCAGCGGCGTGAGAGGGAACACTGAAGCTTTCTTT. It encodes CSGVRGNTEAFF.

The table lists this clonotype with many counts. V gene TRBV30 combines with J gene TRBJ2-1; D is uncertain. The CDR3 runs to 11 residues. The germline CDR1 and CDR2 sequences are GTSNPN and SVGIG (reference sequence). With 1 base removed from V and 6 bases from J, the gap between germline ends came to 4 bases. The CDR3, as DNA: TGTGCCTGGAGTGCCGTCAATGAGCAGTTCTTC. Its translation is CAWSAVNEQFF.

This clonotype was detected ten times or more. This rearrangement joins TRBV28 to TRBJ2-7; TRBD1 agrees at 8 bases. Germline V gene lookup returns CDR1 MDHEN and CDR2 SYDVKM. V shed 5 bases, J shed 0 bases, and the junction held 6 bases outside the gene matches. This CDR3 has 15 residues. The CDR3 coding sequence is TGTGCCAGCAGTCTAACCGGGACAGGCTCCTACGAGCAGTACTTC. Protein: CASSLTGTGSYEQYF.

Regarding this clonotype: A single base separates this from a much larger clone, so it may be a read error. This chain joins TRBV3-1 and TRBJ2-7; D may match TRBD1 or TRBD2 (5 bases each). The CDR3 loop spans 14 amino acids. Germline loops: CDR1 LGHDT, CDR2 YNNKEL (reference sequence). CDR3 in amino acids: CAISQGTSSYEQYF. DNA for the CDR3: TGTGCCATCAGCCAAGGGACGAGCTCCTACGAGCAGTACTTC.

This clonotype was counted between two and nine times. Just one base apart from a much larger clone, this may be a read error. The conserved phenylalanine or tryptophan normally closing the CDR3 is absent here, so this likely arose from a read error. This chain uses TRBV11-2 with TRBJ1-1; D uncertain. This CDR3 has 12 residues. Germline CDR1 SGHAT, CDR2 FQNNGV. V was clipped by 4 bases and J by 7 bases, with 10 bases between them. Here the CDR3 DNA reads TGTGCCAGCAGCTCCAGAGACCTTGAAGCTTTCATT. It specifies CASSSRDLEAFI.

This clonotype was found a few times. The final CDR3 position lacks the conserved phenylalanine or tryptophan, pointing to a likely read error. The chain combines TRBV29-1 with TRBJ2-2; a weak D match, TRBD2 (6 bases). Trimming cost V 6 bases and J 1 base, with 12 bases left between them. The CDR3 is 14 residues long. Germline V lookup: CDR1 SQVTM, CDR2 ANQGSEA. The CDR3 sequence: CSVRGYRNTGELFT. CDR3 in DNA: TGCAGCGTCCGGGGGTACAGGAACACCGGGGAGCTGTTTACT.

This clonotype was recorded many times. The J gene is TRBJ1-2, the V gene TRBV12-3 or TRBV12-4; D is perhaps TRBD1 (5 bases). V was shortened by 5 bases and J by 3 bases, with 10 bases between the two germline ends. The CDR3 consists of 13 residues. The CDR3 reads CASSVSGYYGYTF. The CDR3 DNA reads TGTGCCAGCAGTGTCTCAGGGTACTATGGCTACACCTTC.

In this sample, this clonotype turned up many times. The J gene is TRBJ1-2, the V gene TRBV20-1, with a possible D match to TRBD1 (5 bases). The CDR3 extends over 12 amino acids. Trimming shortened V by 5 bases and J by 7 bases, and 14 bases separated the two germline ends. Germline V gene sequence: CDR1 DFQATT, CDR2 SNEGSKA (reference sequence). CDR3 nucleotides: TGCAGTGCTGACGACAGCCTGGGTGGCTACACCTTC. Its translation is CSADDSLGGYTF.

This clonotype was counted at least ten times. The chain uses TRBV10-2 and TRBJ2-7; 7 bases fit TRBD1. CDR1 WSHSY and CDR2 SAAADI come from the germline V gene. The CDR3 runs to 13 residues. V gave up 4 bases and J gave up 4 bases; unmatched junction bases: 4. DNA of the CDR3: TGCGCCAGCAGTGGGCGACAGGGTTACGAGCAGTACTTC. It encodes CASSGRQGYEQYF.

This clonotype has at least ten counts. This chain links TRBV7-6 with TRBJ1-1; no firm D call. This CDR3 spans 15 amino acids. Germline V gene data show CDR1 as SGHVS and CDR2 as FNYEAQ. The ends were cut back, 5 bases at V and 3 bases at J, with 16 bases in the middle. In nucleotides, the CDR3 is TGTGCCAGCAGCCAACCCCGGGCCCGGGACACTGAAGCTTTCTTT. As protein: CASSQPRARDTEAFF.

This clonotype was detected ten times or more. The chain combines TRBV5-1 with TRBJ1-2; D not resolved. The V gene's germline CDR1 is SGHRS and CDR2 YFSETQ. V was clipped by 4 bases and J by 8 bases, with 21 bases between them. The length of the CDR3 is 15 residues. In DNA, the CDR3 is TGCGCCAGCAGCCCGCTTTCCGGACGGAAGGACGGCTACACCTTC. Amino acids: CASSPLSGRKDGYTF.

There are many counts of this clonotype. This rearrangement joins TRBV7-6 to TRBJ2-7, with 7 positions matching TRBD1. Germline assignment: CDR1 SGHVS and CDR2 FNYEAQ. Losses at the gene ends were 0 bases for V and 1 base for J; bases not matched to a gene: 9. The CDR3 is made up of 17 amino acids. This CDR3 is CASSLAQTGMKSYEQYF. In DNA, the CDR3 is TGTGCCAGCAGCTTAGCGCAGACAGGGATGAAGTCCTACGAGCAGTACTTC.

This clonotype was detected ten times or more. The rearrangement links TRBV5-8 to TRBJ2-1; 11 bases match TRBD2. The germline V gene encodes CDR1 SGHTS and CDR2 YDEGEE. V trimming: 1 base; J trimming: 3 bases; junction bases outside the gene matches: 6. The CDR3 covers 17 residues. The CDR3: CASSLWVTSGSYNEQFF. CDR3 sequence (DNA): TGTGCCAGCAGCTTGTGGGTTACTAGCGGGAGCTACAATGAGCAGTTCTTC.